The 4 T cell receptor beta chains listed next were all sequenced from one sample in a study of cytomegalovirus exposure and HLA in healthy donors. PCR involved 60 Vbeta and 13 Jbeta primers. Libraries were prepared by immunoSEQ multiplex PCR; TCRdb keeps only in-frame clonotypes and omits some of them. Here the sample spans approximately 40,000 clones, roughly 88% being singletons. Sequencing input: PBMCs. Receptors were obtained from a woman in her 40s in good health and CMV-seropositive.

The V and J genes are TRBV7-8 and TRBJ2-7, with D perhaps matching TRBD2 (6 bases). Germline CDR1 SGHVS, CDR2 FQNEAQ. The CDR3 is 14 amino acids. V gave up 1 base and J gave up 4 bases, with 11 bases separating them. CDR3 protein: CASSLVGGGYEQYF. The CDR3 region has the DNA TGTGCCAGCAGCTTAGTGGGGGGAGGATACGAGCAGTACTTC.

The chain links TRBV28 to TRBJ2-7; D not resolved. The length of the CDR3 is 12 residues. In germline, CDR1 is MDHEN, CDR2 SYDVKM. V was clipped by 3 bases and J by 6 bases, with 9 bases between them. DNA of the CDR3: TGTGCCAGCAGTTTCGGTCCGGGCGAGCAGTACTTC. It yields the protein CASSFGPGEQYF.

The genes are TRBV4-3 and TRBJ1-6; 7 bases map to TRBD1. The germline CDR1 and CDR2 sequences are LGHNA and YSLEER. The ends lost 0 bases at V and 10 bases at J; junction bases unmatched: 12. This CDR3 is 17 amino acids long. CDR3 DNA: TGCGCCAGCAGCCAAGATTTGAGAAGACAGGGTAGCTCACCCCTCCACTTT. Translation gives CASSQDLRRQGSSPLHF.

The chain has TRBV19 and TRBJ2-7, with a possible D match to TRBD2 (6 bases). The CDR3 has 14 amino acids. V gave up 5 bases and J gave up 1 base, with 12 bases separating them. Germline assignment: CDR1 LNHDA and CDR2 SQIVND (reference sequence). CDR3 region: CASSPAGKSYEQYF. The CDR3 DNA sequence: TGTGCCAGTAGTCCAGCGGGTAAATCCTACGAGCAGTACTTC.